This T cell receptor (beta chain) was recovered during a study of a mutant IDH1 vaccine in newly diagnosed glioma. About the research overall: Patients received vaccination from 4-6 weeks after radiotherapy alone, or with temozolomide cycles. Of treated patients, approximately 62% were men and about 38% women, averaging around 39 years. Patients' prior therapy spanned radiotherapy, temozolomide, or both; most underwent both.

The protocol was immunoSEQ multiplex PCR, while the TCRdb copy is restricted to in-frame clones and leaves out a portion. Counted here are some 60,000 clones, 84% occurring once; the ten biggest clones make up 3.6%. Time point of the sample: week 11, during vaccination. Doses comprised 300 ug of mutant IDH1 20-mer peptide each, plus topical imiquimod. Comment on this clone: Its antigen is not identified.

Germline V CDR1 and CDR2: SQVTM, ANQGSEA. Trimming stripped 5 bases from V and 9 bases from J, with 11 bases between. CDR3 length: 11 residues. This sequence originates from a young man with glioma. This sample comprised PBMCs, obtained from a glioma patient whose treatment included an IDH1 peptide vaccine. The chain is built from TRBV29-1 and TRBJ2-1, with D unresolved. CDR3 sequence: CSVKSPGEQFF. Here the CDR3 DNA reads TGCAGCGTTAAGAGTCCAGGTGAGCAGTTCTTC.